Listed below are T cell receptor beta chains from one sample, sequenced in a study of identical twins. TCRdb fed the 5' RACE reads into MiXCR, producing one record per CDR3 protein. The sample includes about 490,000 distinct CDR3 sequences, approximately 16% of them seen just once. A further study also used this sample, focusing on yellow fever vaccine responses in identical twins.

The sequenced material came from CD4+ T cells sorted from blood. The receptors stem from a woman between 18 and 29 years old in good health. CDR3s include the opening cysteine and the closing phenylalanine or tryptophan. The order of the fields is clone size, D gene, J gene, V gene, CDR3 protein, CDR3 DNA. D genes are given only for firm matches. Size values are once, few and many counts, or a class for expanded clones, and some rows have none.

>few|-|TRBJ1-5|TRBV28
CASSPLNRVVNQPQHF
TGTGCCAGCAGTCCCCTTAACAGGGTCGTCAATCAGCCCCAGCATTTT
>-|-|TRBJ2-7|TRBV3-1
CASSPQRTTYEQYF
TGTGCCAGCAGCCCCCAGCGAACGACCTACGAGCAGTACTTC
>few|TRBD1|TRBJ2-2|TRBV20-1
CSARVGTGGFFHTGELFF
TGCAGTGCTAGAGTCGGGACAGGGGGCTTTTTCCATACCGGGGAGCTGTTTTTT
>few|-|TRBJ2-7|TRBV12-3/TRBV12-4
CASSGPGAASYEQYF
TGTGCCAGCAGTGGACCCGGCGCGGCCTCCTACGAGCAGTACTTC
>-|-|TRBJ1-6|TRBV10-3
CATLDGISSPLHF
TGTGCCACCTTGGATGGGATTAGTTCACCCCTCCACTTT
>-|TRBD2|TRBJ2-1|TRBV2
CASSGGALAGLSYNEQFF
TGTGCCAGCAGTGGAGGGGCACTAGCGGGCCTTTCTTATAATGAGCAGTTCTTC
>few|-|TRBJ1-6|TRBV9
CASSVAGKNSPLHF
TGTGCCAGCAGCGTAGCGGGCAAGAATTCACCCCTCCACTTT
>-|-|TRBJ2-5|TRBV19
CASSIRSQGRAYHQETQYF
TGTGCCAGTAGTATTAGGTCGCAGGGACGAGCGTATCACCAAGAGACCCAGTACTTC
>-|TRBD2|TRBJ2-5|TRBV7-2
CASSRLAGGRETQYF
TGTGCCAGCAGTCGACTAGCGGGGGGTAGGGAGACCCAGTACTTC
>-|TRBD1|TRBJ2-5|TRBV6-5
CASSYDRGRETQYF
TGTGCCAGCAGTTACGACAGGGGGCGAGAGACCCAGTACTTC
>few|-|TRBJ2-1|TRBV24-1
CATSPTGALNEQFF
TGTGCCACCAGTCCGACGGGAGCCCTCAATGAGCAGTTCTTC
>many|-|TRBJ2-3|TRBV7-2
CASSLVARGQYF
TGTGCCAGCAGCTTAGTCGCCCGAGGGCAGTATTTT
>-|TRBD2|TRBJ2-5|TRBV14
CASSLISGETQYF
TGTGCCAGCAGCCTTATTAGCGGGGAGACCCAGTACTTC
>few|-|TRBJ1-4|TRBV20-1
CSALVTVQAEKLFF
TGCAGTGCCCTAGTAACAGTCCAGGCCGAAAAACTGTTTTTT
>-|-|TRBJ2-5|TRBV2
CASRETREETQYF
TGTGCCAGCAGAGAGACTAGGGAAGAGACCCAGTACTTC
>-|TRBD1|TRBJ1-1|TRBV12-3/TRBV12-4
CASSFRSGGGNTEAFF
TGTGCCAGCAGTTTTCGTTCAGGGGGCGGAAACACTGAAGCTTTCTTT
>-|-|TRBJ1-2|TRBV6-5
CASSYSSRANSYGYTF
TGTGCCAGCAGTTACTCATCACGGGCCAACTCCTATGGCTACACCTTC
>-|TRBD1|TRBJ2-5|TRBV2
CASSDHLRTGGQETQYF
TGTGCCAGCAGTGATCATCTTCGGACAGGGGGACAAGAGACCCAGTACTTC
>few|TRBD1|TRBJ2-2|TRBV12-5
CASGLMTGRTGELFF
TGTGCTAGTGGTTTGATGACAGGGCGGACCGGGGAGCTGTTTTTT
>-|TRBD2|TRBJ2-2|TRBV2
CATWGSGGANTGELFF
TGTGCCACCTGGGGAAGCGGGGGAGCGAACACCGGGGAGCTGTTTTTT
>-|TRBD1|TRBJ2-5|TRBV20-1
CSASGRTGEQETQYF
TGCAGTGCTAGCGGGCGGACAGGGGAACAAGAGACCCAGTACTTC
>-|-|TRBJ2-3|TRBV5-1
CASSRDRLDTQYF
TGCGCCAGCAGCCGGGACCGCCTGGATACGCAGTATTTT
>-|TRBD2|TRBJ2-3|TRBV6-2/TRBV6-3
CASHRRAGAYSDTQYF
TGTGCCAGCCACCGAAGAGCGGGGGCCTATTCAGATACGCAGTATTTT
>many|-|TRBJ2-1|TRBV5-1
CASSLAGGPQGEQFF
TGCGCCAGCAGCTTGGCCGGGGGGCCCCAGGGTGAGCAGTTCTTC
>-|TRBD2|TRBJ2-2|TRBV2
CASSETSAATGELFF
TGTGCCAGCAGTGAAACTAGCGCCGCAACCGGGGAGCTGTTTTTT
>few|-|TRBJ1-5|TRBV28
CASSLGSHSNQPQHF
TGTGCCAGCAGTTTGGGCAGCCATAGCAATCAGCCCCAGCATTTT
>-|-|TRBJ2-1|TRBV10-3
CAISESEDYSSYNEQFF
TGTGCCATCAGTGAGTCTGAGGACTACAGCTCCTACAATGAGCAGTTCTTC
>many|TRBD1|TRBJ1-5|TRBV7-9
CASSVDREVQPQHF
TGTGCCAGCAGCGTGGACAGGGAAGTTCAGCCCCAGCATTTT
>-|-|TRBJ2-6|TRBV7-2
CASSLWGRGSGANVLTF
TGTGCCAGCAGCTTATGGGGTCGGGGATCTGGGGCCAACGTCCTGACTTTC
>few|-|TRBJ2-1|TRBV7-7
CASSLGENNEQFF
TGTGCCAGCAGCTTAGGGGAAAACAATGAGCAGTTCTTC
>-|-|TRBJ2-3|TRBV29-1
CSAARGGTDTQYF
TGCAGCGCGGCCAGGGGGGGAACAGATACGCAGTATTTT
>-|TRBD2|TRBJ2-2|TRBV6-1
CASSPAGSGTGELFF
TGTGCCAGCAGTCCAGCGGGATCGGGCACCGGGGAGCTGTTTTTT
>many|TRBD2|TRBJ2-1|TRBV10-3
CAISIGGLAGPNEQFF
TGTGCCATCAGCATAGGGGGACTAGCGGGACCCAATGAGCAGTTCTTC
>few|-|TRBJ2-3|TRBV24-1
CATSQGAVWEDTQYF
TGTGCCACCAGTCAAGGGGCAGTTTGGGAAGATACGCAGTATTTT
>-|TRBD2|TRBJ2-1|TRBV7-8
CASSLTWLADTHNEQFF
TGTGCCAGCAGCTTAACTTGGCTAGCGGACACCCACAATGAGCAGTTCTTC
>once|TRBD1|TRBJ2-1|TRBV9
CASSVEDRGFTYNEQFF
TGTGCCAGCAGCGTAGAGGACAGGGGCTTCACCTACAATGAGCAGTTCTTC
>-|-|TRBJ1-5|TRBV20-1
CSARDHRQLLNQPQHF
TGCAGTGCTAGAGACCACCGACAGCTACTAAATCAGCCCCAGCATTTT
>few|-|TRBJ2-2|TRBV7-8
CASSSTANTGELFF
TGTGCCAGCAGCTCCACAGCGAACACCGGGGAGCTGTTTTTT
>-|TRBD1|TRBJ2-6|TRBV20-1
CSARQGLSGANVLTF
TGCAGTGCAAGACAGGGGCTTTCTGGGGCCAACGTCCTGACTTTC
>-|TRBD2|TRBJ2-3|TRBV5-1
CASSPGTSEADTQYF
TGCGCCAGCAGCCCCGGGACTAGCGAGGCAGATACGCAGTATTTT
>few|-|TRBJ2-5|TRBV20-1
CSARIGGRGETQYF
TGCAGTGCTAGGATCGGGGGCCGGGGGGAGACCCAGTACTTC
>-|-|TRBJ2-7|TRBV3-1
CASSQAGQGVWGIREQYF
TGTGCCAGCAGCCAAGCCGGGCAGGGAGTGTGGGGGATTCGCGAGCAGTACTTC
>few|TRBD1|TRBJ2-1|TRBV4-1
CASSPWRTGVINEQFF
TGCGCCAGCAGCCCCTGGCGGACAGGGGTTATCAATGAGCAGTTCTTC
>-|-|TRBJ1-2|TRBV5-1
CASSFQGRDGYTF
TGCGCCAGCAGCTTCCAGGGGAGGGATGGCTACACCTTC
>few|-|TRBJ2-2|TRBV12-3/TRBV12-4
CASSLVTSNTGELFF
TGTGCCAGCAGTTTAGTGACATCGAACACCGGGGAGCTGTTTTTT
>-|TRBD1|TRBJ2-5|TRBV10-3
CAISVFPGTEYQETQYF
TGTGCCATCAGTGTCTTTCCCGGGACAGAGTACCAAGAGACCCAGTACTTC
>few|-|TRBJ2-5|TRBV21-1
CASSTGQGAWETQYF
TGTGCCAGCAGCACTGGACAGGGGGCTTGGGAGACCCAGTACTTC
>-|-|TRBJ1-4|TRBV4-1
CASSQDRVPNEKLFF
TGCGCCAGCAGCCAAGATAGGGTACCTAATGAAAAACTGTTTTTT
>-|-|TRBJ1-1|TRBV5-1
CASSPSPLAGTEAFF
TGCGCCAGCAGCCCCTCCCCTTTGGCGGGGACTGAAGCTTTCTTT
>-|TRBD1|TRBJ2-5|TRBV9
CASSVDRGFEETQYF
TGTGCCAGCAGCGTAGACAGGGGGTTTGAAGAGACCCAGTACTTC
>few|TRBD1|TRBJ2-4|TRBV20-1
CSAGTGYAAKNIQYF
TGCAGTGCTGGGACAGGGTATGCGGCCAAAAACATTCAGTACTTC
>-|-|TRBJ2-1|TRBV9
CASSVVARANNEQFF
TGTGCCAGCAGCGTAGTGGCTAGAGCTAACAATGAGCAGTTCTTC
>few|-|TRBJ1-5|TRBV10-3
CAISADRYNQPQHF
TGTGCCATCAGTGCGGACCGATACAATCAGCCCCAGCATTTT